The clone carrying this T cell receptor beta chain has a count of ten or more. Its antigen is as yet unknown. Amplified TCR beta CDR3 regions derived from RNA transcripts. During a first-round RT-PCR of the TCR CDR3, the HTBI primer set was used. TCRdb processed the multiplex PCR reads anew with MiXCR; each CDR3 protein has one entry. The sample lists a few hundred thousand distinct CDR3 sequences, about 20% seen once, with approximately 26% in the top ten. The sample belongs to a study of T cells in Graves' hyperthyroidism and ophthalmopathy. Study results and limitations: Ophthalmopathy was separated from stable hyperthyroidism by a 13 V-J model. Blood also showed most of the thyroid clonotypes that were expanded above 0.001.

Newly diagnosed hyperthyroidism, duration under 2 months, in patients aged 18 to 65. Each 10 ml fresh peripheral blood draw supplied the PBMCs. V was cut by 2 bases and J by 8 bases, with 8 bases left in between. The CDR3 totals 12 residues. In germline, CDR1 is KGHDR, CDR2 SFDVKD. This sequence was found in a young man with Graves' hyperthyroidism. The chain has TRBV24-1 and TRBJ1-2; D possibly corresponds to TRBD1 (6 bases). The material sequenced was blood. The CDR3 DNA reads as TGTGCCACCAGTGATTACAGGGAGGGCTACACCTTC. It encodes CATSDYREGYTF.